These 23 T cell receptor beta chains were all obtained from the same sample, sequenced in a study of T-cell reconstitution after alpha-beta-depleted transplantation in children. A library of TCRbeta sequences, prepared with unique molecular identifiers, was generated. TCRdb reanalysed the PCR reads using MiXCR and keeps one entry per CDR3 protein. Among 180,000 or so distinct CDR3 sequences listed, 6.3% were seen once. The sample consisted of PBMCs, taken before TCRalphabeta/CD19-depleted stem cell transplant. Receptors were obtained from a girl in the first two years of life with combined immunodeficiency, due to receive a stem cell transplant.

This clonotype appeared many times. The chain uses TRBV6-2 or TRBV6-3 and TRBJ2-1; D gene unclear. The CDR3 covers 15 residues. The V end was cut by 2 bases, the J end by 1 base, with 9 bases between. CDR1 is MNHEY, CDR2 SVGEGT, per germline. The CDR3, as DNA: TGTGCCAGCAGTTACGGGTCTTTATCCTACAATGAGCAGTTCTTC. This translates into CASSYGSLSYNEQFF.

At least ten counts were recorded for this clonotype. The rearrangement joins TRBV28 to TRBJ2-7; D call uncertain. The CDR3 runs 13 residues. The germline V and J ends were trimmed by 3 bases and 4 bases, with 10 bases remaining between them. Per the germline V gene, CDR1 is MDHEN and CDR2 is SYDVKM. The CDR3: CASSFPVSYEQYF. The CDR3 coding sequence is TGTGCCAGCAGTTTTCCGGTTAGTTACGAGCAGTACTTC.

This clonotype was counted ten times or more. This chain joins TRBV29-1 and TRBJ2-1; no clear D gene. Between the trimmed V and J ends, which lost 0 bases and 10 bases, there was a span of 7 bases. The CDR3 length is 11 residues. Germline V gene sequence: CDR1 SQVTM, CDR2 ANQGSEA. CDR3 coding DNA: TGCAGCGTTGAAGATACTCCGGAGCAGTTCTTC. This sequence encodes CSVEDTPEQFF.

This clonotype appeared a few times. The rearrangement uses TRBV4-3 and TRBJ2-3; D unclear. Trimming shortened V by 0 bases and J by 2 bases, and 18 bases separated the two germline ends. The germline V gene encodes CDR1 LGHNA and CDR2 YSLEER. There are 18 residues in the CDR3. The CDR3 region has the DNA TGCGCCAGCAGCCAAGATAGTAGAGGTTCCAGCATCACAGATACGCAGTATTTT. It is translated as CASSQDSRGSSITDTQYF.

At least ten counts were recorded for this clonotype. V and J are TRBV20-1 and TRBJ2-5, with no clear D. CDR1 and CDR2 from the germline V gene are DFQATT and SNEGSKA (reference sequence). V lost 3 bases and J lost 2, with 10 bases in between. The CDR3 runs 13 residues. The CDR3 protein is CSARWPPQETQYF. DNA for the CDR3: TGCAGTGCTAGGTGGCCCCCGCAAGAGACCCAGTACTTC.

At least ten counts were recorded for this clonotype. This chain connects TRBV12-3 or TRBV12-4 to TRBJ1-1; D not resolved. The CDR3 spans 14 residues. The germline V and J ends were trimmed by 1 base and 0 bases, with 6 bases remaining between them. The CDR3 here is CASSLGSLNTEAFF. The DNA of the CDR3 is TGTGCCAGCAGTTTAGGGTCGTTGAACACTGAAGCTTTCTTT.

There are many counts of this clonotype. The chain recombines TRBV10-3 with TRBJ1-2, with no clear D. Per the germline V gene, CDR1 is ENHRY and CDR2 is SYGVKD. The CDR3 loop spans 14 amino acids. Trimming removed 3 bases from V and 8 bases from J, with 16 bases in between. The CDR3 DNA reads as TGTGCCATCAGTGACCCGGAAGCGTCAGGCGGCTACACCTTC. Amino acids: CAISDPEASGGYTF.

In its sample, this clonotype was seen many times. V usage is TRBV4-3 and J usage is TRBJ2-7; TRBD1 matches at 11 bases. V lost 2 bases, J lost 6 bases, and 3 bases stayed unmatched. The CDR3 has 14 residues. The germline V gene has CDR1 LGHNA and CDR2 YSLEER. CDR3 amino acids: CASSQSGTGGEQYF. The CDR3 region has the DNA TGCGCCAGCAGCCAATCCGGGACAGGGGGCGAGCAGTACTTC.

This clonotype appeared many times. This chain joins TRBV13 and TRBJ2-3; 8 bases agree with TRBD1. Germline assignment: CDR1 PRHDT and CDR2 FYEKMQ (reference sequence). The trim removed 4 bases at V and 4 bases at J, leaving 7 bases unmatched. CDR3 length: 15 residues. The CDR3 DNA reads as TGTGCCAGCAGCTCGACAGGGGATCGAGCAGATACGCAGTATTTT. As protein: CASSSTGDRADTQYF.

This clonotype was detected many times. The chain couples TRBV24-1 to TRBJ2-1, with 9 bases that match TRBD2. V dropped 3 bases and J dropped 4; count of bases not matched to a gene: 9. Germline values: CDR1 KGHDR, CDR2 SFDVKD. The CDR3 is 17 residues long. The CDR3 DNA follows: TGTGCCACCAGTGATCCCTTGACTAGCGGCACTTACAATGAGCAGTTCTTC. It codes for CATSDPLTSGTYNEQFF.

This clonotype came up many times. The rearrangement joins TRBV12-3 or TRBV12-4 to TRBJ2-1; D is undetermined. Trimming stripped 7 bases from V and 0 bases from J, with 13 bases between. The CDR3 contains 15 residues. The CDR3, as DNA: TGTGCCAGCACCCTGGGGTTTGTCTCCTACAATGAGCAGTTCTTC. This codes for CASTLGFVSYNEQFF.

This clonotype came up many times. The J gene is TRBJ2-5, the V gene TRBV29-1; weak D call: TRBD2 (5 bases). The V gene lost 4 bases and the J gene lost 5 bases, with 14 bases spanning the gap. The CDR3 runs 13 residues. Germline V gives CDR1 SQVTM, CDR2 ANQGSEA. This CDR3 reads CSVVLEGDETQYF. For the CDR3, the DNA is TGCAGCGTTGTTCTTGAGGGTGATGAGACCCAGTACTTC. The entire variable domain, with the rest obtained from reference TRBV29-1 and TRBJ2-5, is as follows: SAVISQKPSRDICQRGTSLTIQCQVDSQVTMMFWYRQQPGQSLTLIATANQGSEATYESGFVIDKFPISRPNLTFSTLTVSNMSPEDSSIYLCSVVLEGDETQYFGPGTRLLVL.

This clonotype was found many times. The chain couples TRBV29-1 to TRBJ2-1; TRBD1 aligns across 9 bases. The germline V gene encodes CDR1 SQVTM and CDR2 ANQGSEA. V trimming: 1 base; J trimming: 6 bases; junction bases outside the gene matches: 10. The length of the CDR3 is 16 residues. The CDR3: CSVEVPGQGLSNEQFF. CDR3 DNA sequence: TGCAGCGTTGAAGTTCCGGGACAGGGCCTTTCCAATGAGCAGTTCTTC.

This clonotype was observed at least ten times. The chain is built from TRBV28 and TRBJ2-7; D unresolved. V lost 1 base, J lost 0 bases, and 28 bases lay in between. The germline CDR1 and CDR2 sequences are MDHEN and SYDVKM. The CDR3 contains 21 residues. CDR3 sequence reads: CASSLYQLFEYTNDYSYEQYF. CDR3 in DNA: TGTGCCAGCAGTTTATATCAGTTGTTTGAATATACGAATGATTACTCCTACGAGCAGTACTTC. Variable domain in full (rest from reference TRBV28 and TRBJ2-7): DVKVTQSSRYLVKRTGEKVFLECVQDMDHENMFWYRQDPGLGLRLIYFSYDVKMKEKGDIPEGYSVSREKKERFSLILESASTNQTSMYLCASSLYQLFEYTNDYSYEQYFGPGTRLTVT.

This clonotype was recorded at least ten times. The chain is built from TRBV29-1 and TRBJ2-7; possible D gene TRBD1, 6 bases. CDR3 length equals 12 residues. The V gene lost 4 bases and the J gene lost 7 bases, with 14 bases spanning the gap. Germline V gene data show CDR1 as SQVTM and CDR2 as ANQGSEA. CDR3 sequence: CSVAGAFSEQYF. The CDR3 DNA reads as TGCAGCGTTGCAGGGGCCTTTAGTGAGCAGTACTTC.

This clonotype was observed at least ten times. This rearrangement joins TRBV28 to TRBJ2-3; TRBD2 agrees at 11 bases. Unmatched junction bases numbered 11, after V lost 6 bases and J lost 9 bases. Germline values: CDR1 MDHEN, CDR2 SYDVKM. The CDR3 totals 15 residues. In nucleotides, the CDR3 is TGTGCCAGCAGAGAGGGACTAGCGGCCTCGGAAACGCAGTATTTT. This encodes CASREGLAASETQYF.

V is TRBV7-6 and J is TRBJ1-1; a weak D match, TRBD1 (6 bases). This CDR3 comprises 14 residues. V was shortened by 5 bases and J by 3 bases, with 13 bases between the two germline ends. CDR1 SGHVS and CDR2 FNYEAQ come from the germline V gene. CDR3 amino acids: CASSPNRGDTEAFF. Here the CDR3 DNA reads TGTGCCAGCAGCCCGAATAGGGGGGACACTGAAGCTTTCTTT.

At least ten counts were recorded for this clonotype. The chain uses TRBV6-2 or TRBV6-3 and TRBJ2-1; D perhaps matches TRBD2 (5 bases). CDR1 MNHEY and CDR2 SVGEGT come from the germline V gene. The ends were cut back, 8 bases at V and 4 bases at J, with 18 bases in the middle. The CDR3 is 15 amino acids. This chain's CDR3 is CASSSGRSLYNEQFF. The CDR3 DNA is TGTGCCAGCTCCTCGGGAAGATCTCTTTACAATGAGCAGTTCTTC.

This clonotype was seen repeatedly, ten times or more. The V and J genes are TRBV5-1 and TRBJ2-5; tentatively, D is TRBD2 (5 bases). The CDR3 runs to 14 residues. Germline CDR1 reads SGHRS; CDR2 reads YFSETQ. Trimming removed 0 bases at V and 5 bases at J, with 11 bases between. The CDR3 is CASSLGLGVETQYF. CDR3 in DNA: TGCGCCAGCAGCTTGGGGTTGGGAGTGGAGACCCAGTACTTC.

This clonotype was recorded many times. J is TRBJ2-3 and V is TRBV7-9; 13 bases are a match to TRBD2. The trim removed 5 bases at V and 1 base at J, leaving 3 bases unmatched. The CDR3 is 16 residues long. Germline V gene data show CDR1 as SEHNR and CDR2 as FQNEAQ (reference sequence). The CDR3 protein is CASSPGLAGRTDTQYF. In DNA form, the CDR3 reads TGTGCCAGCAGCCCGGGACTAGCGGGGCGCACAGATACGCAGTATTTT.

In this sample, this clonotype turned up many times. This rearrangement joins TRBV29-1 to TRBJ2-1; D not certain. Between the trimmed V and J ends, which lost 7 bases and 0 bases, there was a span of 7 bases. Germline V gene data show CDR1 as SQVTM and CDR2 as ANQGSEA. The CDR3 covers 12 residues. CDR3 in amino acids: CSGAFSYNEQFF. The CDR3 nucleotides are TGCAGCGGTGCATTCTCCTACAATGAGCAGTTCTTC.

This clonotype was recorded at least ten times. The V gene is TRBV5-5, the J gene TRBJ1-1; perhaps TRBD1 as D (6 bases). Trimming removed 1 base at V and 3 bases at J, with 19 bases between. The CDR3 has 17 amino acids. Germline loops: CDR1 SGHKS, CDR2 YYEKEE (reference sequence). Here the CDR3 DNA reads TGTGCCAGCAGCTTGTCTGATTGGGGGCGCGTAGACACTGAAGCTTTCTTT. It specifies CASSLSDWGRVDTEAFF.

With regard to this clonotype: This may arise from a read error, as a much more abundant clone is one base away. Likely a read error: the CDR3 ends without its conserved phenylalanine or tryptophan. The CDR3 region is CASSQPNRGAYGYTS. The CDR3 nucleotides are TGCGCCAGCAGCCAACCCAACAGGGGTGCCTATGGCTACACCTCC. This chain links TRBV4-1 with TRBJ1-2; 7 bases match TRBD1. This CDR3 spans 15 amino acids. Germline loops: CDR1 MGHRA, CDR2 YSYEKL. The J segment lost 4 bases and the V segment lost 2 bases, leaving 7 bases of the junction unmatched.